This T cell receptor beta chain is from a study of blood T cell repertoires in COVID-19. Trimming removed 6 bases from V and 1 base from J, with 12 bases in between. The CDR3 covers 14 residues. Germline V gene data show CDR1 as SNHLY and CDR2 as FYNNEI. Some clones are missing from TCRdb's copy, which holds only in-frame ones; the method was immunoSEQ multiplex PCR. The profile shows about 170,000 clones, 85% to 90% of them singletons. This sequence originates from a woman of 80 years or more in a cohort sampled during active or convalescent COVID-19. The sequenced sample was peripheral blood. This chain uses TRBV2 with TRBJ1-2; maybe TRBD1 (5 bases). CDR3 amino acids: CASSPRDSNYGYTF. CDR3 in DNA: TGTGCCAGCAGCCCTCGCGACAGTAACTATGGCTACACCTTC.